The subject of this entry is one T cell receptor beta chain. This entry belongs to a study of T cell changes during pregnancy in multiple sclerosis. Germline CDR1 is SGHDT and CDR2 is YYEEEE. There are 16 residues in the CDR3. The V end lost 2 bases, the J end lost 0 bases, and 14 bases lay between the germline ends. Profiling relied on immunoSEQ multiplex PCR, and the TCRdb table lists in-frame clones only, not all of them. Among 50,000 to 65,000 clones listed, approximately 90% were seen once. The clonotype comes from a female donor with multiple sclerosis, enrolled in a pregnancy study. V usage is TRBV5-6 and J usage is TRBJ1-2; possibly TRBD1 for D (5 bases). The sample consisted of peripheral blood, taken after pregnancy. CDR3 amino acids: CASSFNRRTSNYGYTF. CDR3 DNA sequence: TGTGCCAGCAGCTTCAACAGGCGGACCTCTAACTATGGCTACACCTTC.